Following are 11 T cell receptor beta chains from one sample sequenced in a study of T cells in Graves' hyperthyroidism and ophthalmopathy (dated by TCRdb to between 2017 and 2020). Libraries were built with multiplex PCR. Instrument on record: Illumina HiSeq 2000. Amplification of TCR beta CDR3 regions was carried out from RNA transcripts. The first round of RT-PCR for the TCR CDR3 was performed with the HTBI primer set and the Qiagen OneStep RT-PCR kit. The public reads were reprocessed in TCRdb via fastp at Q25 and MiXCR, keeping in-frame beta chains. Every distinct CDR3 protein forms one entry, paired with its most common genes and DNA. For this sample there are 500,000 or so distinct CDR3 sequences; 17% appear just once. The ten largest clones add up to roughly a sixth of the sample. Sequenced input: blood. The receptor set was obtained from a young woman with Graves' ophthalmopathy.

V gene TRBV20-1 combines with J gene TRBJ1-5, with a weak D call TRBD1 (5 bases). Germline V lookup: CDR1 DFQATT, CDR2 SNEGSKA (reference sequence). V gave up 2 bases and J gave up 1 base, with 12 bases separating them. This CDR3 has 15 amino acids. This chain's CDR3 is CSARPGQSSNQPQHF. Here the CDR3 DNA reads TGCAGTGCTAGACCCGGACAATCGAGCAATCAGCCCCAGCATTTT.

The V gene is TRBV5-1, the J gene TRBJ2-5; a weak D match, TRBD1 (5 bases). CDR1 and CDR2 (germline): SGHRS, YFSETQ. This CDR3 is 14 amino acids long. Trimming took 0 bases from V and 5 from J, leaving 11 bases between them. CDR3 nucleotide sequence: TGCGCCAGCAGCTTGGCCAGGGATGGCGAGACCCAGTACTTC. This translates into CASSLARDGETQYF.

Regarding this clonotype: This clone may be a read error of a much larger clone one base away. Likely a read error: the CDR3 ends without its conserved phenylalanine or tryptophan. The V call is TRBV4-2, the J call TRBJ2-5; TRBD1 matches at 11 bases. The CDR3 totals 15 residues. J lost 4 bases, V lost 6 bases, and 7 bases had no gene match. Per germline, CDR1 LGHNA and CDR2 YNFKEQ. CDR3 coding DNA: TGTGCCAGCAGTCACCGGGACAGGGGGTTAGAGACCCAGTACCTC. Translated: CASSHRDRGLETQYL.

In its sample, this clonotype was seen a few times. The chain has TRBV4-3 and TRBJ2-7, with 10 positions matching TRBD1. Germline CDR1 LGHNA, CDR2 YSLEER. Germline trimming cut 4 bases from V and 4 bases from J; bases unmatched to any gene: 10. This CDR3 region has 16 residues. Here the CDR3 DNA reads TGCGCCAGCAGCCCCCAGACGGGACAGGGGAGATACGAGCAGTACTTC. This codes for CASSPQTGQGRYEQYF.

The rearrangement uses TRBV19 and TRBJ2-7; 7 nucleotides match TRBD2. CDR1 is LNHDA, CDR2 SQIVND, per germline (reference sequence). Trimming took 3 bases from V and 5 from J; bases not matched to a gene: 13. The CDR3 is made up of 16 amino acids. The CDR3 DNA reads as TGTGCCAGTAGTATCGGCCTAGCGGAGACCCCCCACGAGCAGTACTTC. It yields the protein CASSIGLAETPHEQYF.

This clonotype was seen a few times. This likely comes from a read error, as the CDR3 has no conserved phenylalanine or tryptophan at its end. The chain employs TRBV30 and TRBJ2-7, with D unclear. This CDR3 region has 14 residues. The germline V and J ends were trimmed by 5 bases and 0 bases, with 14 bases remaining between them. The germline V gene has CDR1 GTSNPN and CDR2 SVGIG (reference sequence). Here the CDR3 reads CAWFSVGNSYEQYL. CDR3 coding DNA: TGTGCCTGGTTTTCAGTGGGAAACTCCTACGAGCAGTACCTC.

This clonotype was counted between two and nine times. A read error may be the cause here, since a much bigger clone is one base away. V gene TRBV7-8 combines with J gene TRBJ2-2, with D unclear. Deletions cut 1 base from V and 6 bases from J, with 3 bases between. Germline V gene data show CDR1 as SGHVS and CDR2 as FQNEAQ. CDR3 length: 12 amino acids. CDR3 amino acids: CASSLEPGELFF. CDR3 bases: TGTGCCAGCAGCTTAGAACCCGGGGAGCTGTTTTTT. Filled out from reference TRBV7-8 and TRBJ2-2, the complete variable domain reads GAGVSQSPRYKVAKRGQDVALRCDPISGHVSLFWYQQALGQGPEFLTYFQNEAQLDKSGLPSDRFFAERPEGSVSTLKIQRTQQEDSAVYLCASSLEPGELFFGEGSRLTVL.

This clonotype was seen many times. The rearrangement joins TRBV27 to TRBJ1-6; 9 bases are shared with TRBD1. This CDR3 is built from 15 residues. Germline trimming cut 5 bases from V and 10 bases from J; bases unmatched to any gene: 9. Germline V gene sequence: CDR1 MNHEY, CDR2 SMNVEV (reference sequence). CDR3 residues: CASSRIRDRASPLHF. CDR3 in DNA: TGTGCCAGCAGTCGAATCCGGGACAGGGCCTCACCCCTCCACTTT.

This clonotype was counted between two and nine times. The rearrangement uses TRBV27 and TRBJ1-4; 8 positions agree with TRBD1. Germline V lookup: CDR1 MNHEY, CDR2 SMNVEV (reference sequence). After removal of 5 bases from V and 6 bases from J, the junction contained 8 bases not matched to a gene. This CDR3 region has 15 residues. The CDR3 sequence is CASSPWTGRDEKLFF. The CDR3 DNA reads TGTGCCAGCAGTCCGTGGACAGGGAGGGATGAAAAACTGTTTTTT.

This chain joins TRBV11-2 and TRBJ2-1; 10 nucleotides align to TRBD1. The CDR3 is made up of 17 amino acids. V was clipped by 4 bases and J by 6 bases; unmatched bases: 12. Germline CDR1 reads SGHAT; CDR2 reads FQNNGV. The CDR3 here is CASSSLTGTGDGNEQFF. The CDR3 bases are TGTGCCAGCAGCTCCCTGACCGGGACAGGGGATGGCAATGAGCAGTTCTTC.

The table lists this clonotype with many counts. As DNA, the CDR3 is TGTGCCTGGATGTGGACTAGCGGAAGCACAGATACGCAGTATTTT. It specifies CAWMWTSGSTDTQYF. V and J are TRBV30 and TRBJ2-3; 10 bases fit TRBD2. This CDR3 contains 15 residues. CDR1 is GTSNPN and CDR2 is SVGIG in the germline V gene (reference sequence). V trimming: 4 bases; J trimming: 0 bases; junction bases outside the gene matches: 4. The whole variable domain, remainder taken from reference TRBV30 and TRBJ2-3, is SQTIHQWPATLVQPVGSPLSLECTVEGTSNPNLYWYRQAAGRGLQLLFYSVGIGQISSEVPQNLSASRPQDRQFILSSKKLLLSDSGFYLCAWMWTSGSTDTQYFGPGTRLTVL.